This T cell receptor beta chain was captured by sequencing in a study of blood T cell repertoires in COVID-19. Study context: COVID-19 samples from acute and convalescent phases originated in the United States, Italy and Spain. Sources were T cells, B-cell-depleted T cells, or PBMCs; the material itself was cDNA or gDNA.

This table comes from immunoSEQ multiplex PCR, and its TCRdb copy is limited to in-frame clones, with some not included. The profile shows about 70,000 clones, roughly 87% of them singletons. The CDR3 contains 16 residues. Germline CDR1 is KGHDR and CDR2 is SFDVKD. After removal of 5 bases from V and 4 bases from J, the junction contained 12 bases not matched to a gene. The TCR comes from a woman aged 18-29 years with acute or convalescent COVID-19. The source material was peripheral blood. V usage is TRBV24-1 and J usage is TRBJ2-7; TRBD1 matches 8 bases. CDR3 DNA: TGTGCCACCAGTGGTAGACAGGGGAGCAGTAGATACGAGCAGTACTTC. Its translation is CATSGRQGSSRYEQYF.